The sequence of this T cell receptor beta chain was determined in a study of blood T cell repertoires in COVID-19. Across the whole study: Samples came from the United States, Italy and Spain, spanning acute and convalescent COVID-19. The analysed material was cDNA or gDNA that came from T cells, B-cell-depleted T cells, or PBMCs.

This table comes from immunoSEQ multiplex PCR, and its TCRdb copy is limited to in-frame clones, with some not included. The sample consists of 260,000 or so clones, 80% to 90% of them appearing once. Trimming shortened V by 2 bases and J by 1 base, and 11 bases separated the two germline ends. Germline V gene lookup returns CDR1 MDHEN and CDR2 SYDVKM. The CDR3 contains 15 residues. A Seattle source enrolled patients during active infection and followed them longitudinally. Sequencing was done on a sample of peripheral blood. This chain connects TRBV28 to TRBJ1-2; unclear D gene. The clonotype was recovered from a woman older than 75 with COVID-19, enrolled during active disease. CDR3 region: CASSLIVGGNYGYTF. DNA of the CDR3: TGTGCCAGCAGTTTAATTGTGGGAGGTAACTATGGCTACACCTTC.